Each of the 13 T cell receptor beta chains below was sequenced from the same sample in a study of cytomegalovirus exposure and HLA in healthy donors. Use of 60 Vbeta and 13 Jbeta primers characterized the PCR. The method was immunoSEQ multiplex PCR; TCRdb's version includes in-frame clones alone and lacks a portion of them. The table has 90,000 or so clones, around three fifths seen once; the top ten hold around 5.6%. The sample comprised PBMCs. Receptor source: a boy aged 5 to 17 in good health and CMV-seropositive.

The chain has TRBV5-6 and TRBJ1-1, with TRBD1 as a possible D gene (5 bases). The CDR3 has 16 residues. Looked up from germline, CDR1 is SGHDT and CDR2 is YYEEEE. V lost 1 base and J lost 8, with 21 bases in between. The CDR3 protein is CASSLSLFGGRDEAFF. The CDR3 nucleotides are TGTGCCAGCAGCTTGTCCTTGTTCGGGGGACGGGACGAAGCTTTCTTT.

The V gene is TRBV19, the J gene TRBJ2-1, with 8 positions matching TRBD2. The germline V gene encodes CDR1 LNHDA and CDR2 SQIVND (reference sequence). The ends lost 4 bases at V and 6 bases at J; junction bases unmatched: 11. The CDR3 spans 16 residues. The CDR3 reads CASSTSTRAGGNEQFF. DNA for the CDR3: TGTGCCAGTAGTACCTCGACTAGGGCGGGGGGCAATGAGCAGTTCTTC.

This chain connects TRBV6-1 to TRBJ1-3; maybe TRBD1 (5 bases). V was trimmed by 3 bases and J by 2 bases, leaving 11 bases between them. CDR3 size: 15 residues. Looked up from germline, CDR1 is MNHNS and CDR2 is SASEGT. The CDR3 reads CASSDQGFTGNTIYF. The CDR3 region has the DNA TGTGCCAGCAGTGACCAGGGTTTTACTGGAAACACCATATATTTT.

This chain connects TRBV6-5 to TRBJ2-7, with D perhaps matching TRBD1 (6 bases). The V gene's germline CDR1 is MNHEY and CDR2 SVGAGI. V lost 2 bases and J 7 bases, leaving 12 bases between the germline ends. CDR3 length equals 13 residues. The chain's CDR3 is CASSYAQGFEQYF. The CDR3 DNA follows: TGTGCCAGCAGTTACGCACAGGGTTTTGAGCAGTACTTC.

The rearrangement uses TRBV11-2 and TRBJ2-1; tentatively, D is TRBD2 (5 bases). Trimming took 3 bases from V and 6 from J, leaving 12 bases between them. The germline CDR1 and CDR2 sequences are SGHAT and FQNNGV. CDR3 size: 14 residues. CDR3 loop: CASSFTGLVNEQFF. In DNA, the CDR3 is TGTGCCAGCAGCTTTACCGGACTGGTCAATGAGCAGTTCTTC.

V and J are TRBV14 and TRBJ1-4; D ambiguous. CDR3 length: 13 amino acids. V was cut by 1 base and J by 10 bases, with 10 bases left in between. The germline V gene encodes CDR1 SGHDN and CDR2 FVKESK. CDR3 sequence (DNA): TGTGCCAGCAGCCAAGTGGGTTCGGGAAAACTGTTTTTT. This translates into CASSQVGSGKLFF.

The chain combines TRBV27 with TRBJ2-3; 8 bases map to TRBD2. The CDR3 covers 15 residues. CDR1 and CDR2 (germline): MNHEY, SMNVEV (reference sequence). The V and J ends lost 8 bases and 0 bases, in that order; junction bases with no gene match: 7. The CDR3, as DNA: TGTGCCAGCCCTGCCGGGGGGGGTAGCACAGATACGCAGTATTTT. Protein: CASPAGGGSTDTQYF.

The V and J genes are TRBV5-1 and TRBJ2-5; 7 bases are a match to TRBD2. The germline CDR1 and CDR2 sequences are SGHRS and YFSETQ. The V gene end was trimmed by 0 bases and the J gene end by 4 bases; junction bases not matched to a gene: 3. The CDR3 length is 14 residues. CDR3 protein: CASSLEGRGETQYF. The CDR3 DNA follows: TGCGCCAGCAGCTTGGAGGGGAGGGGAGAGACCCAGTACTTC.

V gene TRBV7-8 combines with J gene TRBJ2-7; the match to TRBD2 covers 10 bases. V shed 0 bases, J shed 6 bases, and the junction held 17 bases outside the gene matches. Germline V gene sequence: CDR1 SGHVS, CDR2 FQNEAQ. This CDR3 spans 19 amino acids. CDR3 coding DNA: TGTGCCAGCAGCTTAGCGCTAAGCCTAGCGGGGGCCCCAATGTGCGAGCAGTACTTC. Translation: CASSLALSLAGAPMCEQYF.

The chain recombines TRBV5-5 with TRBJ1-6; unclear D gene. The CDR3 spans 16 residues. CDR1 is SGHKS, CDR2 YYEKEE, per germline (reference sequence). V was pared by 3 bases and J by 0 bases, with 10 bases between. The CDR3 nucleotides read TGTGCCAGCAGCTCGTCTGGCAGCTCCTATAATTCACCCCTCCACTTT. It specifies CASSSSGSSYNSPLHF.

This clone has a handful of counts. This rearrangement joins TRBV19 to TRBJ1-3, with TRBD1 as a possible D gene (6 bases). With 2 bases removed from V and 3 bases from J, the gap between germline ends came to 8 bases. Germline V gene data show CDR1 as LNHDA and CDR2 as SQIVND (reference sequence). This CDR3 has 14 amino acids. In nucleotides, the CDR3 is TGTGCCAGTAGTATACAGGGGCTTGGAAACACCATATATTTT. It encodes CASSIQGLGNTIYF.

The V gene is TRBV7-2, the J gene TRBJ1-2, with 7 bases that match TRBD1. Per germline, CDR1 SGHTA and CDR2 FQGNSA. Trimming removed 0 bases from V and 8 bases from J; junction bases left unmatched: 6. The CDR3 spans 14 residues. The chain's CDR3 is CASSLAGQVGGYTF. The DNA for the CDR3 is TGTGCCAGCAGCTTAGCAGGACAGGTCGGAGGCTACACCTTC.

Here the CDR3 DNA reads TGCGCCAGCAGCTTTTCCCTCTCTGGGGCCAACGTCCTGACTTTC. The encoded protein is CASSFSLSGANVLTF. The genes are TRBV5-1 and TRBJ2-6, with no clear D. This CDR3 contains 15 residues. Germline V gene lookup returns CDR1 SGHRS and CDR2 YFSETQ. Trimming took 2 bases from V and 0 from J, leaving 6 bases between them.